The T cell receptor (beta chain) under discussion was sequenced for a study of blood T cell repertoires in COVID-19. TCRdb's table, derived via immunoSEQ multiplex PCR, lists solely in-frame clones and lacks some. Of around 250,000 clones in the sample, approximately 89% were seen once. The TCR sequence derives from a woman between 65 and 79 years old with COVID-19, enrolled during active disease. Source material: peripheral blood.

Here the CDR3 reads CASSFSGANYGYTF. Written as DNA, the CDR3 is TGTGCCAGCAGTTTCTCAGGGGCTAACTATGGCTACACCTTC. This sequence joins TRBV7-9 and TRBJ1-2, with TRBD1 as a possible D gene (6 bases). Germline CDR1 SEHNR, CDR2 FQNEAQ (reference sequence). The CDR3 runs to 14 residues. Trimming stripped 6 bases from V and 0 bases from J, with 11 bases between. Filled out from reference TRBV7-9 and TRBJ1-2, the complete variable domain reads DTGVSQNPRHKITKRGQNVTFRCDPISEHNRLYWYRQTLGQGPEFLTYFQNEAQLEKSRLLSDRFSAERPKGSFSTLEIQRTEQGDSAMYLCASSFSGANYGYTFGSGTRLTVV.